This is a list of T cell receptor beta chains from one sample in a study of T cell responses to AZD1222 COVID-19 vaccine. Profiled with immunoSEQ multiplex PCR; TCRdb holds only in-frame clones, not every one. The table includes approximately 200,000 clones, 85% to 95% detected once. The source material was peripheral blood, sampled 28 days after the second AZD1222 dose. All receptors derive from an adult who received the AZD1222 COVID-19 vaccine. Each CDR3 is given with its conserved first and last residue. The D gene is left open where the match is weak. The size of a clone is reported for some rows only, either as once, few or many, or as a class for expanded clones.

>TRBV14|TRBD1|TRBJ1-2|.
CASSHVGQGPWYGYTF
TGTGCCAGCAGCCACGTCGGACAGGGGCCATGGTATGGCTACACCTTC
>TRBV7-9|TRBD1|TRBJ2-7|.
CASSYRGRHEQYF
TGTGCCAGCAGCTACAGGGGTCGCCACGAGCAGTACTTC
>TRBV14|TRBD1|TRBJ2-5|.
CASSEDRDLVGTQYF
TGTGCCAGCAGCGAGGACAGGGACCTAGTCGGGACCCAGTACTTC
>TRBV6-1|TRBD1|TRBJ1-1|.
CASSEDGRGEAFF
TGTGCCAGCAGTGAAGACGGCAGGGGGGAAGCTTTCTTT
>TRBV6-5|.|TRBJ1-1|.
CASSRQVMNTEAFF
TGTGCCAGCAGCCGACAGGTGATGAACACTGAAGCTTTCTTT
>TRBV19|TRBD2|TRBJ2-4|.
CASSIEGTSGGRLAKNIQYF
TGTGCCAGTAGTATAGAAGGGACTAGCGGGGGAAGACTAGCCAAAAACATTCAGTACTTC
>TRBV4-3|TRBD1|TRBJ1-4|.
CASSRSGTGFVEKLFF
TGCGCCAGCAGCCGCTCCGGGACAGGGTTCGTCGAAAAACTGTTTTTT
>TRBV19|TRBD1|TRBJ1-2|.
CASSSTGANGYTF
TGTGCCAGTAGTTCAACAGGGGCCAATGGCTACACCTTC
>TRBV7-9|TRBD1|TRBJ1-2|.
CASSLATGEWSYGYTF
TGTGCCAGCAGCTTAGCAACAGGGGAGTGGAGCTATGGCTACACCTTC
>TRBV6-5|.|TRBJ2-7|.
CASSYSRGYEQYF
TGTGCCAGCAGTTACTCTCGCGGCTACGAGCAGTACTTC
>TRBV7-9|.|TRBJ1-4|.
CASSLAGWKGPLRDEKLFF
TGTGCCAGCAGCTTAGCGGGATGGAAGGGCCCCCTCCGCGATGAAAAACTGTTTTTT
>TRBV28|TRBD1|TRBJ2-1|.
CASRQLQGAVANEQFF
TGTGCCAGCAGGCAACTACAGGGGGCAGTTGCCAATGAGCAGTTCTTC
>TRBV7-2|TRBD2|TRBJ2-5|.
CASSSLAGGRETQYF
TGTGCCAGCAGCTCTCTAGCGGGGGGGCGAGAGACCCAGTACTTC
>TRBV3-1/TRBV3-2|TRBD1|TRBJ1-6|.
CASSQDGTGGVPLHF
TGTGCCAGCAGTCAAGACGGGACAGGTGGAGTGCCCCTCCACTTT
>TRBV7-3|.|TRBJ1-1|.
CASRPGGAGNTEAFF
TGTGCCAGCAGGCCTGGAGGAGCGGGGAACACTGAAGCTTTCTTT
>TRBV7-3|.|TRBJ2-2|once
CASSRDDREVTGELFF
TGTGCCAGCAGCCGCGACGACAGGGAGGTCACCGGGGAGCTGTTTTTT
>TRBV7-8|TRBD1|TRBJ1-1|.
CASSLFLGTGLF
TGTGCCAGCAGCTTATTCTTAGGGACAGGACTCTTT
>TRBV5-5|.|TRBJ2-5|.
CASSLRLQESQETQYF
TGTGCCAGCAGTCTCCGGCTTCAAGAAAGCCAAGAGACCCAGTACTTC
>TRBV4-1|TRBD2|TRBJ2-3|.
CANTPGAGGTTDTQYF
TGCGCCAATACCCCCGGAGCGGGGGGGACCACAGATACGCAGTATTTT
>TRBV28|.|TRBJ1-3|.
CASSSGGGPGNTIYF
TGTGCCAGCAGTTCGGGCGGGGGGCCTGGAAACACCATATATTTT
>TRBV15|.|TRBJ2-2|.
CATSRERAPPGELFF
TGTGCCACCAGCAGAGAAAGGGCCCCCCCCGGGGAGCTGTTTTTT
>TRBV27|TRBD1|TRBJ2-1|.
CASSSSGQGYNEQFF
TGTGCCAGCAGTTCCTCGGGACAGGGCTACAATGAGCAGTTCTTC
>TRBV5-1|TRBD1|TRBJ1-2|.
CASSPDRYYGYTF
TGCGCCAGCAGCCCGGACAGGTACTATGGCTACACCTTC
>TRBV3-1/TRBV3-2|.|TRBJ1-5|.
CASSQAGEGNQPQHF
TGTGCCAGCAGCCAAGCTGGGGAAGGCAATCAGCCCCAGCATTTT
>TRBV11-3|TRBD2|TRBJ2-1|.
CASSSSGGTYNEQFF
TGTGCCAGCAGCTCTAGCGGGGGCACCTACAATGAGCAGTTCTTC
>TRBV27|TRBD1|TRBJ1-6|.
CASSPTSRRGDRVMPLHF
TGTGCCAGCAGCCCGACGAGCAGGAGGGGGGACAGGGTTATGCCCCTCCACTTT
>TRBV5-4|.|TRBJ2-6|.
CASSLIYGADSGANVLTF
TGTGCCAGCAGCTTGATTTATGGGGCCGACTCTGGGGCCAACGTCCTGACTTTC
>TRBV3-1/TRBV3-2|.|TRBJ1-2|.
CASSQDLGQPYGYTF
TGTGCCAGCAGCCAAGACCTTGGGCAACCATATGGCTACACCTTC
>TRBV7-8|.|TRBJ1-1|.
CASSLYLGGLNTEAFF
TGTGCCAGCAGCTTATATCTGGGCGGCTTGAACACTGAAGCTTTCTTT